Described below is a single T cell receptor beta chain sequence and its context. CDR1 and CDR2 (germline): SNHLY, FYNNEI. This CDR3 region has 16 residues. Trimming took off 0 bases at V and 0 bases at J, with 12 bases between the two ends. This record comes from a study of blood T cell repertoires in COVID-19. Study-wide background: T cells, B-cell-depleted T cells, or PBMCs supplied cDNA or gDNA.

The method was immunoSEQ multiplex PCR; TCRdb's version includes in-frame clones alone and lacks a portion of them. The sample consists of under 450,000 clones, roughly 86% of them appearing once. The rearrangement links TRBV2 to TRBJ2-7, with D maybe TRBD2 (5 bases). The sequence derives from a human donor with acute or convalescent COVID-19. The donor label of this sample is uncertain. Sequencing was done on a sample of peripheral blood. Here the CDR3 DNA reads TGTGCCAGCAGTGAAGCAGGGCGGGCCAGCTCCTACGAGCAGTACTTC. Translating it yields CASSEAGRASSYEQYF.